Each of the 8 T cell receptor beta chains below was sequenced from the same sample in a study of follicular helper T cells after annual influenza vaccination. Time point described: 2014-2015 season, pre-vaccination. The assay was immunoSEQ multiplex PCR, and TCRdb's table has in-frame clones only and misses some. Among some 8,200 clones listed, roughly 82% were seen once. The starting material was CXCR5+ CD38- circulating T follicular helper cells from blood, obtained on the day of influenza vaccination. The subset: circulating Tfh, non-naive CD4+CXCR5+PD-1+ (ICOS+CD38+ or ICOS-CD38-). These receptors all stem from an adult who received the influenza vaccine.

The rearrangement joins TRBV18 to TRBJ2-3; D gene uncertain. The CDR3 is 15 amino acids. Germline values: CDR1 KGHSH, CDR2 LQKENI. Trimming removed 0 bases from V and 7 bases from J, with 14 bases in between. The CDR3 bases are TGTGCCAGCTCACCACCAGGGTCCGGTTCAAATACGCAGTATTTT. Translating it yields CASSPPGSGSNTQYF.

V and J are TRBV7-9 and TRBJ1-1; weak D call: TRBD1 (6 bases). CDR1 and CDR2 from the germline V gene are SEHNR and FQNEAQ (reference sequence). This CDR3 spans 15 amino acids. Trimming cost V 1 base and J 0 bases, with 9 bases left between them. CDR3 nucleotides: TGTGCCAGCAGCTTAGACAGGGATATGAACACTGAAGCTTTCTTT. Translation: CASSLDRDMNTEAFF. The full variable domain, rest sourced from reference TRBV7-9 and TRBJ1-1, is DTGVSQNPRHKITKRGQNVTFRCDPISEHNRLYWYRQTLGQGPEFLTYFQNEAQLEKSRLLSDRFSAERPKGSFSTLEIQRTEQGDSAMYLCASSLDRDMNTEAFFGQGTRLTVV.

The chain combines TRBV19 with TRBJ1-5; D gene ambiguous. The CDR3 has 15 residues. Germline V gene sequence: CDR1 LNHDA, CDR2 SQIVND (reference sequence). V was pared by 3 bases and J by 3 bases, with 12 bases between. The CDR3 DNA is TGTGCCAGTAGTATTTCGGGTCGGAACAATCAGCCCCAGCATTTT. Translation: CASSISGRNNQPQHF.

This clone was counted a single time. This chain joins TRBV4-3 and TRBJ2-1; tentatively, D is TRBD1 (5 bases). The CDR3 contains 17 residues. V was clipped by 0 bases and J by 8 bases, with 20 bases between them. Germline lookup yields CDR1 LGHNA and CDR2 YSLEER. DNA for the CDR3: TGCGCCAGCAGCCAAGATCAGTTGGGCAGGGTCTCCGATGAGCAGTTCTTC. Translating it yields CASSQDQLGRVSDEQFF.

This clone is a singleton in its sample. This sequence joins TRBV5-6 and TRBJ1-5; 7 bases match TRBD1. This CDR3 has 16 residues. Trimming removed 5 bases from V and 4 bases from J; junction bases left unmatched: 12. The germline V gene has CDR1 SGHDT and CDR2 YYEEEE. The CDR3 DNA reads as TGTGCCAGCAGTCGGAATTGGGACAGACGAAATCAGCCCCAGCATTTT. It encodes CASSRNWDRRNQPQHF.

The chain recombines TRBV6-6 with TRBJ2-1; 12 bases fit TRBD2. The CDR3 runs 15 residues. V trimming: 6 bases; J trimming: 5 bases; junction bases outside the gene matches: 5. Germline values: CDR1 MNHNY, CDR2 SVGAGI (reference sequence). CDR3 sequence reads: CASRNRLAGDNEQFF. CDR3 DNA sequence: TGTGCCAGCAGGAACCGACTAGCGGGGGACAATGAGCAGTTCTTC.

The rearrangement uses TRBV28 and TRBJ1-2; 8 nucleotides align to TRBD1. V was clipped by 6 bases and J by 4 bases; unmatched bases: 10. Per the germline V gene, CDR1 is MDHEN and CDR2 is SYDVKM. This CDR3 region has 15 residues. The CDR3 sequence is CASSLPRGQGYGYTF. In DNA, the CDR3 is TGTGCCAGCAGCCTCCCCAGGGGGCAGGGCTATGGCTACACCTTC.

This clone was seen more than once but under ten times. The J gene is TRBJ2-7, the V gene TRBV15, with TRBD1 as a possible D gene (6 bases). Germline CDR1 is LNHNV and CDR2 is YYDKDF (reference sequence). Trimming left V 8 bases short and J 4 bases short, with 15 bases between. This CDR3 contains 13 residues. CDR3 bases: TGTGCCACCTCACGGGACACCATTTACGAGCAGTACTTC. Amino acid sequence: CATSRDTIYEQYF. Full variable domain (rest looked up from reference TRBV15 and TRBJ2-7): DAMVIQNPRYQVTQFGKPVTLSCSQTLNHNVMYWYQQKSSQAPKLLFHYYDKDFNNEADTPDNFQSRRPNTSFCFLDIRSPGLGDTAMYLCATSRDTIYEQYFGPGTRLTVT.